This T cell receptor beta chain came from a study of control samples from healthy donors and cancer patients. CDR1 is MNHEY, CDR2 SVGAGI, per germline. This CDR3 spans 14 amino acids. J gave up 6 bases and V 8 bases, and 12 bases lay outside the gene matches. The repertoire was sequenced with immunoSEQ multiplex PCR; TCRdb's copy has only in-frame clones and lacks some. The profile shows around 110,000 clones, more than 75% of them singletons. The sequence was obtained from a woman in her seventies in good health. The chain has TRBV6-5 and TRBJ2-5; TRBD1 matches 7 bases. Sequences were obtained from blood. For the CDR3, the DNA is TGTGCCAGCGCTTGGGACAGAGCTCAACAGACCCAGTACTTC. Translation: CASAWDRAQQTQYF.